What follows is one T cell receptor beta chain and its context. Its antigen remains unidentified. This specimen includes other DNA sequences encoding the same CDR3. This sample was included in a study of T cell responses to AZD1222 COVID-19 vaccine. The study, taken as a whole, reports: Researchers took repertoire samples only after the peak T cell response had come.

The V and J ends lost 0 bases and 8 bases respectively, with 7 bases between them. The CDR3 consists of 13 residues. The table came from immunoSEQ multiplex PCR; TCRdb's copy has only in-frame clones and leaves some out. The table records about 160,000 clones, about 91% of them present only once. This receptor was obtained from an adult in good health. The sequencing used peripheral blood, collected on day 0 of MenACWY control vaccination. This sequence joins TRBV12-3 or TRBV12-4 and TRBJ1-4; unclear D gene. The CDR3 protein is CASSLAGTEKLFF. As DNA, the CDR3 is TGTGCCAGCAGTTTAGCGGGCACGGAAAAACTGTTTTTT.